The 22 T cell receptor beta chains listed next were all sequenced from one sample in a study of shared clonotypes between healthy human individuals. CD8 cells classed as naive were CD45RO-negative and positively selected for CCR7, excluding terminally differentiated effector memory CD45RA+ cells. The assay was immunoSEQ multiplex PCR, and TCRdb's table has in-frame clones only and misses some. The repertoire includes some 740,000 clones, around 92% of them detected once, and less than 25% sits in the top ten. The sample taken for sequencing was naive CD8+ T cells sorted from blood. The receptor set was obtained from a man younger than 45 in good health.

The chain uses TRBV28 and TRBJ2-1; D unresolved. V shed 4 bases and J shed 1 base, with 11 bases lying between them. The CDR3 covers 15 residues. Per the germline V gene, CDR1 is MDHEN and CDR2 is SYDVKM. The CDR3 protein is CASSSSRGSYNEQFF. The CDR3 nucleotides are TGTGCCAGCAGTTCCTCCCGTGGGTCCTACAATGAGCAGTTCTTC. Full variable domain (rest looked up from reference TRBV28 and TRBJ2-1): DVKVTQSSRYLVKRTGEKVFLECVQDMDHENMFWYRQDPGLGLRLIYFSYDVKMKEKGDIPEGYSVSREKKERFSLILESASTNQTSMYLCASSSSRGSYNEQFFGPGTRLTVL.

Regarding this clone: Since a much larger clone is just one base distant, this may be a read error. The sample has other DNA sequences that encode this CDR3 too. This chain connects TRBV7-9 to TRBJ1-2; D gene uncertain. The CDR3 sequence is 11 residues long. CDR1 and CDR2 (germline): SEHNR, FQNEAQ (reference sequence). V was trimmed by 6 bases and J by 3 bases, leaving 5 bases between them. In DNA, the CDR3 is TGTGCCAGCAGTTTGGACTATGGCTACACCTTC. Its protein product is CASSLDYGYTF.

This rearrangement joins TRBV7-9 to TRBJ1-2; D call uncertain. CDR1 and CDR2 (germline): SEHNR, FQNEAQ (reference sequence). Trimming took off 0 bases at V and 2 bases at J, with 10 bases between the two ends. The CDR3 is 15 amino acids. This CDR3 is CASSLAPMENYGYTF. The CDR3 DNA reads as TGTGCCAGCAGCTTAGCGCCCATGGAGAACTATGGCTACACCTTC.

The CDR3 is CASSLGGQYNEQFF. CDR3 DNA sequence: TGTGCCAGCAGCTTAGGGGGACAGTACAATGAGCAGTTCTTC. This rearrangement joins TRBV13 to TRBJ2-1; 7 bases line up with TRBD1. This CDR3 contains 14 residues. The germline CDR1 and CDR2 sequences are PRHDT and FYEKMQ (reference sequence). The J segment lost 4 bases and the V segment lost 0 bases, leaving 0 bases of the junction unmatched.

CDR3 sequence (DNA): TGTGCCAGCAGCATTAGCGGCGGGGGTAGGGAAGAGACCCAGTACTTC. Translating it yields CASSISGGGREETQYF. The genes are TRBV11-2 and TRBJ2-5, with 7 bases that match TRBD2. Germline CDR1 is SGHAT and CDR2 is FQNNGV. The CDR3 has 16 residues. Trimming at V came to 5 bases and at J to 3 bases, leaving 12 bases not matched to a gene.

V gene TRBV19 combines with J gene TRBJ2-1, with TRBD2 identical over 9 bases. The germline V gene has CDR1 LNHDA and CDR2 SQIVND (reference sequence). The J segment lost 2 bases and the V segment lost 0 bases, leaving 2 bases of the junction unmatched. The CDR3 sequence is 16 residues long. The CDR3, as DNA: TGTGCCAGTAGTATAGAGGGGACTAGCCCCTACAATGAGCAGTTCTTC. Encoded protein: CASSIEGTSPYNEQFF. The entire variable domain, with the rest obtained from reference TRBV19 and TRBJ2-1, is as follows: DGGITQSPKYLFRKEGQNVTLSCEQNLNHDAMYWYRQDPGQGLRLIYYSQIVNDFQKGDIAEGYSVSREKKESFPLTVTSAQKNPTAFYLCASSIEGTSPYNEQFFGPGTRLTVL.

The chain is built from TRBV7-8 and TRBJ1-5; TRBD1 is a possible D gene (5 bases). The CDR3 covers 15 residues. The ends were cut back, 5 bases at V and 3 bases at J, with 14 bases in the middle. CDR1 SGHVS and CDR2 FQNEAQ come from the germline V gene. The CDR3 is CASSPHQGFNQPQHF. CDR3 in DNA: TGTGCCAGCAGCCCCCATCAGGGATTCAATCAGCCCCAGCATTTT.

The chain couples TRBV5-6 to TRBJ1-2; no clear D. V was trimmed by 1 base and J by 5 bases, leaving 18 bases between them. Germline V gene sequence: CDR1 SGHDT, CDR2 YYEEEE. This CDR3 spans 16 amino acids. The CDR3 DNA sequence: TGTGCCAGCAGCTTGCAATATTCCCTTCTCGATTATGGCTACACCTTC. Protein product: CASSLQYSLLDYGYTF.

The V and J genes are TRBV5-6 and TRBJ2-1; D not resolved. Germline lookup yields CDR1 SGHDT and CDR2 YYEEEE. The V end was cut by 2 bases, the J end by 13 bases, with 13 bases between. This CDR3 is 12 amino acids long. The CDR3 region is CASSLQHWSQFF. The CDR3 DNA sequence: TGTGCCAGCAGCTTACAGCATTGGAGTCAGTTCTTC.

In this sample, this clone turned up once. The chain carries TRBV19 and TRBJ2-7, with D possibly being TRBD2 (6 bases). Trimming removed 9 bases from V and 4 bases from J, with 13 bases in between. Per germline, CDR1 LNHDA and CDR2 SQIVND (reference sequence). The CDR3 has 12 residues. The CDR3 sequence: CASSASVYEQYF. CDR3 coding DNA: TGTGCCAGCTCTGCTAGCGTATACGAGCAGTACTTC.

V gene TRBV7-2 combines with J gene TRBJ2-1, with 10 bases lining up with TRBD2. CDR3 length equals 15 residues. V shed 1 base, J shed 6 bases, and the junction held 3 bases outside the gene matches. CDR1 and CDR2 (germline): SGHTA, FQGNSA. The CDR3: CASSLGLAGVNEQFF. The DNA for the CDR3 is TGTGCCAGCAGCTTAGGTCTAGCGGGAGTCAATGAGCAGTTCTTC.

This clone was observed a single time. Relative to the germline gene, one junction end is altered; a read error may explain this. The rearrangement joins TRBV11-2 to TRBJ2-3; TRBD2 matches at 7 bases. This CDR3 is built from 15 residues. Germline CDR1 and CDR2: SGHAT and FQNNGV. CDR3 nucleotides: TGTGCCAGCACGTGGGGGGGAAGTAGCACAGATACGCAGTGTTTT. Its translation is CASTWGGSSTDTQCF.

The chain carries TRBV5-1 and TRBJ2-1; TRBD2 might be the D (6 bases). The V gene lost 3 bases and the J gene lost 2 bases, with 9 bases spanning the gap. Germline V gene lookup returns CDR1 SGHRS and CDR2 YFSETQ. The CDR3 is 14 residues long. This chain's CDR3 is CASSWDWAYNEQFF. CDR3 bases: TGCGCCAGCAGCTGGGACTGGGCCTACAATGAGCAGTTCTTC. Supplemented by reference TRBV5-1 and TRBJ2-1, the full variable domain reads KAGVTQTPRYLIKTRGQQVTLSCSPISGHRSVSWYQQTPGQGLQFLFEYFSETQRNKGNFPGRFSGRQFSNSRSEMNVSTLELGDSALYLCASSWDWAYNEQFFGPGTRLTVL.

The chain uses TRBV6-5 and TRBJ1-5; D may be TRBD1 (6 bases). V gave up 5 bases and J gave up 0 bases, with 8 bases separating them. This CDR3 region has 14 residues. The germline CDR1 and CDR2 sequences are MNHEY and SVGAGI. The DNA for the CDR3 is TGTGCCAGCAGTCGACAGGATAGCAATCAGCCCCAGCATTTT. Protein: CASSRQDSNQPQHF.

V gene TRBV5-1 combines with J gene TRBJ2-5, with a weak D call TRBD1 (7 bases). The CDR3 is made up of 15 amino acids. Deletions cut 4 bases from V and 5 bases from J, with 18 bases between. Per the germline V gene, CDR1 is SGHRS and CDR2 is YFSETQ. The DNA of the CDR3 is TGCGCCAGCAGCGGCAGCAGGGGGGCAGGGGAGACCCAGTACTTC. Its protein is CASSGSRGAGETQYF.

V usage is TRBV7-8 and J usage is TRBJ2-1; 10 bases are a match to TRBD2. Germline V lookup: CDR1 SGHVS, CDR2 FQNEAQ. The CDR3 is made up of 15 amino acids. Trimming at V came to 4 bases and at J to 6 bases, leaving 6 bases not matched to a gene. The CDR3 nucleotides read TGTGCCAGCAGCTCGAAAAGCGGGAGGGGCAATGAGCAGTTCTTC. It encodes CASSSKSGRGNEQFF.

The chain recombines TRBV6-1 with TRBJ1-1; D remains ambiguous. Germline V lookup: CDR1 MNHNS, CDR2 SASEGT. Trimming shortened V by 6 bases and J by 2 bases, and 7 bases separated the two germline ends. CDR3 size: 12 residues. CDR3 nucleotide sequence: TGTGCCAGCAGGCTCGATAACACTGAAGCTTTCTTT. This gives the protein CASRLDNTEAFF.

This clone was detected once. The chain has TRBV27 and TRBJ2-5; TRBD1 or TRBD2 may be the D gene (5 bases each). The CDR3 is 16 amino acids. Germline-derived CDR1 and CDR2 are MNHEY and SMNVEV (reference sequence). Trimming shortened V by 3 bases and J by 6 bases, and 20 bases separated the two germline ends. The CDR3 nucleotides are TGTGCCAGCAGTTTGTGGGACCCGGGGAAGGGGAAGACCCAGTACTTC. It is translated as CASSLWDPGKGKTQYF.

The genes are TRBV7-2 and TRBJ2-1; D unclear. Germline V gene data show CDR1 as SGHTA and CDR2 as FQGNSA. The CDR3 consists of 13 residues. V was pared by 5 bases and J by 10 bases, with 15 bases between. The CDR3 sequence is CASSPSGRVEQFF. In DNA form, the CDR3 reads TGTGCCAGCAGCCCCTCAGGTAGGGTGGAGCAGTTCTTC.

This sequence joins TRBV28 and TRBJ1-3; D gene uncertain. This CDR3 region has 14 residues. Trimming stripped 4 bases from V and 3 bases from J, with 10 bases between. CDR1 and CDR2 from the germline V gene are MDHEN and SYDVKM. The CDR3, as DNA: TGTGCCAGCAGTTGGACGAGACGTGGAAACACCATATATTTT. Translating it yields CASSWTRRGNTIYF.

V is TRBV27 and J is TRBJ2-2; D might be TRBD2 (7 bases). The CDR3 totals 16 residues. Germline assignment: CDR1 MNHEY and CDR2 SMNVEV (reference sequence). V gave up 5 bases and J gave up 7 bases, with 20 bases separating them. CDR3 in DNA: TGTGCCAGCAGTCTCATAGGGGGGGCAGTAAGCGGGGAGCTGTTTTTT. This translates into CASSLIGGAVSGELFF.

V is TRBV7-9 and J is TRBJ1-1; maybe TRBD1 (5 bases). The germline V and J ends were trimmed by 1 base and 1 base, with 10 bases remaining between them. The CDR3 contains 15 residues. In germline, CDR1 is SEHNR, CDR2 FQNEAQ (reference sequence). CDR3 residues: CASSLVGVRNTEAFF. The CDR3 coding sequence is TGTGCCAGCAGCTTAGTGGGGGTGAGGAACACTGAAGCTTTCTTT.